These T cell receptor beta chains were read from a single sample in a study of blood T cells in healthy people across ages. In TCRdb, the 5' RACE reads were re-called with MiXCR into one record per CDR3 protein. The sample carries approximately 700,000 distinct CDR3 sequences, 32% recorded once. The material sequenced was blood. The source is a woman older than 75 in good health. Both conserved end residues are part of each CDR3. The D gene is left open where the match is weak. Some rows have no size entry. The others give once, few or many, or a class for an expanded clone.

clone_size j_call v_call d_call cdr3_nt cdr3_aa
. TRBJ1-6 TRBV21-1 . TGTGCCAGCAGCAAAAATGAGACAGAGGATTCACCCCTCCACTTT CASSKNETEDSPLHF
. TRBJ1-2 TRBV20-1 . TGCAGTGCTAGAGGCTCTACTAACTATGGCTACACCTTC CSARGSTNYGYTF
few TRBJ2-3 TRBV3-1 TRBD1 TGTGCCAGCAGCCAAGATACTATCGGGACAGGGTTTGATACGCAGTATTTT CASSQDTIGTGFDTQYF
. TRBJ2-7 TRBV7-3 TRBD2 TGTGCCAGCAGCCCCTGGGGGGGGACTAGCGGCTACGAGCAGTACTTC CASSPWGGTSGYEQYF
. TRBJ1-4 TRBV5-5 . TGTGCCAGCACGGAGGGGACAACTAATGAAAAACTGTTTTTT CASTEGTTNEKLFF
. TRBJ2-2 TRBV6-6 . TGTGCCAGCAGGGGTTCGGGGGGGGAGCTGTTTTTT CASRGSGGELFF
few TRBJ1-6 TRBV5-1 . TGCGCCAGCAGCTTGGCAGGGATGGACTCACCCCTCCACTTT CASSLAGMDSPLHF
. TRBJ1-1 TRBV19 . TGTGCCAGTAGTATACTTGTGTGGTCTGAAGCTTTCTTT CASSILVWSEAFF
many TRBJ2-7 TRBV29-1 TRBD1 TGCAGTGCTCACAGGGGAATGGACGAGCAGTACTTC CSAHRGMDEQYF
few TRBJ1-2 TRBV30 . TGTGCCTGGAGCGCCGAGGACTATGGCTACACCTTC CAWSAEDYGYTF
many TRBJ2-1 TRBV12-3/TRBV12-4 . TGTGCCAGCAGTCAACCGGGACTCCGGAATGAGCAGTTCTTC CASSQPGLRNEQFF
. TRBJ1-2 TRBV7-8 . TGTGCCAGCAGCTCCCTAGTCGGGTTATCCTATGGCTACACCTTC CASSSLVGLSYGYTF
many TRBJ2-5 TRBV5-1 TRBD2 TGTGCCAGCAGCTTTGGACTAGCGGGGGGCCAAGAGACCCAGTACTTC CASSFGLAGGQETQYF
few TRBJ2-4 TRBV28 TRBD2 TGTGCCAGCAGGTCTGGGACTAGCGTGGCCAAAAACATTCAGTACTTC CASRSGTSVAKNIQYF
many TRBJ1-4 TRBV12-3/TRBV12-4 . TGTGCCAGCAGCCCCGGGGAAAAACTGTTTTTT CASSPGEKLFF
. TRBJ2-3 TRBV18 . TGTGCCAGCTCACCACGAGGGGCAAACACAGATACGCAGTATTTT CASSPRGANTDTQYF
many TRBJ2-1 TRBV6-1 . TGTGCCAGCAGTGAACTTCCACAGGGTGGGCAGTTCTTC CASSELPQGGQFF
many TRBJ2-7 TRBV27 . TGTGCCAGCAGTGGATCCAAGTTCAGCGAGCAGTACTTC CASSGSKFSEQYF
many TRBJ2-5 TRBV5-4 . TGTGCCAGCAGCTCCGGTAGCGGTGAGACCCAGTACTTC CASSSGSGETQYF
many TRBJ2-1 TRBV13 . TGTGCCAGCAGCTCCGGGACGGATGAGCAGTTCTTC CASSSGTDEQFF
many TRBJ2-1 TRBV7-2 . TGTGCCAGCAGCTTAGGTGATGGCGGGGCGGGGTACAATGAGCAGTTCTTC CASSLGDGGAGYNEQFF
. TRBJ2-7 TRBV20-1 . TGCAGTGTACAGAACAGGGCCCGCATCTCCTACGAGCAGTACTTC CSVQNRARISYEQYF
. TRBJ1-1 TRBV30 TRBD1 TGTGCCTGGAGCCGGGACAGGGAAATCGCTTTCTTT CAWSRDREIAFF
many TRBJ2-5 TRBV20-1 TRBD2 TGCAGTGCTATAGGGACTAGTGAAGAGACCCAGTACTTC CSAIGTSEETQYF
few TRBJ2-1 TRBV2 TRBD2 TGTGCCAGCAGTAAAACTAGCGGGGGGTCCTACAATGAGCAGTTCTTC CASSKTSGGSYNEQFF
many TRBJ1-2 TRBV4-2 . TGTGCCAGCAGCCAAGATGGAGGAGATAGGGATAACTATGGCTACACCTTC CASSQDGGDRDNYGYTF
few TRBJ2-2 TRBV6-5 TRBD1 TGTGCCAGCAGACCTCCGACAGGGGGTAACGGGGAGCTGTTTTTT CASRPPTGGNGELFF
. TRBJ2-5 TRBV7-7 . TGTGCTAGCAGCTTTAGGCCAGGGATCCGCGAAGAGACCCAGTACTTC CASSFRPGIREETQYF
many TRBJ2-1 TRBV7-9 TRBD2 TGTGCCAGCAGCACACGGGCGGGGGGGCGCAATGAGCAGTTCTTC CASSTRAGGRNEQFF
. TRBJ1-2 TRBV20-1 TRBD1 TGCAGTGCTCGATCGACAGGGGACGGCTACACCTTC CSARSTGDGYTF
once TRBJ2-7 TRBV20-1 . TGCAGTGCTCTAATGGGAGACGAGCAGTACTTC CSALMGDEQYF
. TRBJ1-4 TRBV5-1 TRBD1 TGCGCCAGCAGCCCCTGGACAGGTCGCTTCGGGGCTAATGAAAAACTGTTTTTT CASSPWTGRFGANEKLFF
few TRBJ1-1 TRBV7-9 TRBD1 TGTGCCAGCAGCTTGGCTACCGGGACAGGGGGACTGAACACTGAAGCTTTCTTT CASSLATGTGGLNTEAFF
. TRBJ1-1 TRBV5-1 TRBD1 TGCGCCAGCAGCTTGGACGGGACAGGTTCACACACTGAAGCTTTCTTT CASSLDGTGSHTEAFF
many TRBJ2-1 TRBV7-9 . TGTGCCAGCAGTCAAACGGGGGGCGCTAACAATGAGCAGTTCTTC CASSQTGGANNEQFF
. TRBJ2-1 TRBV7-9 . TGTGCCAGCAGTCCCATTAGCGGCAATGAGCAGTTCTTC CASSPISGNEQFF
few TRBJ1-4 TRBV20-1 . TGCAGTGCTAGACTCGCCAGTAATGAAAAACTGTTTTTT CSARLASNEKLFF
. TRBJ2-1 TRBV7-8 TRBD2 TGTGCCAGCAGCTCCGTAGCGGGGACGGCCATTGAGCAGTTCTTC CASSSVAGTAIEQFF
many TRBJ1-2 TRBV3-1 . TGTGCCAGCAGCCAAGGGGTAGCTAACTATGGCTACACCTTC CASSQGVANYGYTF
. TRBJ1-1 TRBV2 . TGTGCCAGCAGTGGAGCCGTCCGGGAAGCTTTCTTT CASSGAVREAFF
few TRBJ2-7 TRBV11-2 TRBD2 TGTGCCAGCAGCTCGGGACTAGCGAACTCCTACGAGCAGTACTTC CASSSGLANSYEQYF
many TRBJ2-3 TRBV5-6 . TGTGCCAGCAGCCCCGTTGGGGCAGGGAGCACAGATACGCAGTATTTT CASSPVGAGSTDTQYF
many TRBJ2-6 TRBV9 . TGTGCCAGCAGCACCTACTCTGGGGCCAACGTCCTGACTTTC CASSTYSGANVLTF
many TRBJ1-1 TRBV4-2 . TGTGCCAGCAGCCAAGTGGTAGACACGAACACTGAAGCTTTCTTT CASSQVVDTNTEAFF
. TRBJ2-4 TRBV6-2/TRBV6-3 TRBD2 TGTGCCAGCAGTTTTTCCCCGGGACTAGCGGGGTCCGTAGCCAAAAGCATTCAGTACTTC CASSFSPGLAGSVAKSIQYF
. TRBJ2-1 TRBV6-2/TRBV6-3 . TGTGCCAGCAGCCCACCTCAGGGAAATGAGCAGTTCTTC CASSPPQGNEQFF
many TRBJ2-7 TRBV5-1 . TGCGCCAGCAGCTCCGGAGGGGCGCGTATATACGAGCAGTACTTC CASSSGGARIYEQYF
many TRBJ2-7 TRBV20-1 . TGCAGTGCTAGAGATCAACCCAGGGCCTACGAGCAGTACTTC CSARDQPRAYEQYF
. TRBJ2-1 TRBV15 . TGTGCCACCAGCAGAGCCGGGCATGAGCAGTTCTTC CATSRAGHEQFF
many TRBJ2-5 TRBV15 . TGTGCCACCAGCAGAGTCCCGGTGGAGACCCAGTACTTC CATSRVPVETQYF
. TRBJ2-1 TRBV3-1 TRBD2 TGTGCCAGCAGCCAAGCTAGCGGGGGGTACCGAGAGACCCAGTTCTTC CASSQASGGYRETQFF
many TRBJ2-3 TRBV20-1 . TGCAGTGCCTACAAGGCGGGAGATACGCAGTATTTT CSAYKAGDTQYF
many TRBJ2-7 TRBV4-2 TRBD1 TGTGCCAGCAGCCAAGATTTAGGAGGGACAGGGGTTCTCTACGAGCAGTACTTC CASSQDLGGTGVLYEQYF